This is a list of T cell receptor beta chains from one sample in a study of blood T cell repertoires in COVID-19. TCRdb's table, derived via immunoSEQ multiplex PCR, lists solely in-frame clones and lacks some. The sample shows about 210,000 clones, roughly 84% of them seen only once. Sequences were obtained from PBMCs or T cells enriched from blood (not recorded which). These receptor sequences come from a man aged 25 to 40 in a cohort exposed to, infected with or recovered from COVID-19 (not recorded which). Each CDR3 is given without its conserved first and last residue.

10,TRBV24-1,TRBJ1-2,ATFGIPDGYT
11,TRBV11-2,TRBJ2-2,ASSSIQVGELF
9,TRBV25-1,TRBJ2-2,ATDVGGELF
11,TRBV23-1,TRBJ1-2,ASSFISPYGYT
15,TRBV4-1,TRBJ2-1,ASSPVLGAGGGNEQF
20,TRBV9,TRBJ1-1,ASSVDVVGQGARIGSNTEAF
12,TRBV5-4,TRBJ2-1,ASSLRPSGGEQF
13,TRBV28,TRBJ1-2,ASSTPGQGAQGYT
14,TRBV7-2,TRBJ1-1,ASSLVTGVMNTEAF
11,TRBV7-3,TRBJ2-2,ASSLDYTGELF
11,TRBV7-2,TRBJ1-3,ASQGGSGNTIY
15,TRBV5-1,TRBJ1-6,ASSPGGSGSYNSPLH
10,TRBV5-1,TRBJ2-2,ASSSGAGELF
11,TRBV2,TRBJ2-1,ARRLAGHNEQF
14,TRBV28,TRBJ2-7,ASSLPKGGNIYEQY
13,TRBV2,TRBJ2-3,ASSGMAVSTDTQY
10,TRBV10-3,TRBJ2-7,AISDGSLEQY
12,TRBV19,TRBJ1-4,ASGTGESNEKLF
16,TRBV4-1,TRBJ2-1,ASSQGPITSGSLIEQF
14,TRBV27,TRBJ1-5,ASSSNRINSNQPQH
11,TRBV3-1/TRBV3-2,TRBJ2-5,ASSYKPLETQY
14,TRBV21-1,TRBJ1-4,ASSTPPGLQGKKLF
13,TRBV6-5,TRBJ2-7,ASSPSAGVHYEQY
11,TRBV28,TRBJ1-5,ASTPTGDQPQH
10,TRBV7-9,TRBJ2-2,ASSLASGELF
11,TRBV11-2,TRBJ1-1,ASSRWKAGGAF
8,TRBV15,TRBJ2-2,ATHIGELF
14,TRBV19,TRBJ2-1,ASRPEREGAYNEQF
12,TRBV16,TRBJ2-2,ASSRWDSTGELF
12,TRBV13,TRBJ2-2,ASSFGGITGELF
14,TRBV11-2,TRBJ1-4,ASSLDPHSSNEKLF